This TCR beta chain was sequenced during a study of identical twins (dated by TCRdb to about 2016). The study in broad terms: The study deep-sequenced TCR alpha and beta repertoires from monozygotic twins, unrelated adults of various ages and cord blood to test whether fetal clonotypes persist. Replicate twin experiments were performed at different times using different library preparation protocols to rule out contamination.

Every donor in the study was a healthy Caucasian. The twin cohort comprised three pairs of female monozygotic twins, all aged roughly 18 to 30 years. Peripheral blood mononuclear cells were used as the source from which RNA for TCR libraries was isolated. This clonotype appeared a few times. Its antigen remains undetermined. Base qualities are not provided; no much larger clone lies one nucleotide away. Findings and caveats that apply to the study as a whole: The excess sharing between twins in beta out-of-frame sequences was weaker because fewer shared sequences reduced the signal-to-noise ratio. Zero-insertion analyses could be partly confounded by invariant T cells such as MAIT and iNKT, though diverse VJ usage argued against such confounding for most clonotypes. Compared with coincidental sharing between unrelated individuals, out-of-frame TCR alpha sequences shared between twins showed an excess of sequences with low generation probability. Because the same donors could not be followed over many years, the conclusions depended on cross-sectional statistical analysis. Recombination models systematically underestimated out-of-frame TCR alpha sharing in monozygotic twins but agreed with sharing between unrelated individuals. Abundant cord blood beta clonotypes carried fewer insertions; young adult naive repertoires showed a weaker similar trend, while memory repertoires showed none.

Inclusive of the bounding cysteine and phenylalanine, the CDR3 is 14 residues long. Only the CDR3 region is kept as DNA, spanning 42 bases read in frame from base 1. CDR1 and CDR2 (SGHRS, YFSETQ) derive from the germline V gene. The trim is 0 bases for V and 7 bases for J, with a gap of 11 bases between the germline ends. The receptor library was made with 5' RACE. Sequencing relied on an Illumina HiSeq 2000. A universal primer binding site was added through template switching, and the final cDNA carried a unique molecular identifier so that TCR cDNA molecules could be counted accurately. Specific primers in the conserved constant-segment region were used to synthesize first-strand cDNA for TCR alpha and beta chains. Each cDNA library was double barcoded, with a SMART-Mk sample barcode plus Illumina barcodes, to control for contamination. TruSeq adapter sequences, together with Illumina sample barcodes, were added in two successive PCR steps. Sequencing of the TCR alpha and beta cDNA libraries was done on the Illumina HiSeq platform using custom primers. The authors' pipeline ran thus. MiGEC processed the raw reads to extract unique molecular identifiers, while MiXCR was used to determine the CDR3 positions. Recombination models were inferred per individual with the repgenHMM and IGoR tools using an EM algorithm. Shared clonotype analysis was performed with the tcR package in R, normalizing sharing by the product of cloneset sizes. To study raw recombination without the effects of thymic and clonal selection, out-of-frame nonproductive sequences were analyzed. The raw public reads went through TCRdb reprocessing: fastp at Q25, MiXCR clone calling, in-frame beta chains kept. When rows share a CDR3 protein, they turn into one entry using the most common DNA and genes. TCRdb, not the original authors, processed these V and J calls. The sample table holds about 570,000 distinct CDR3 sequences, of which 9.6% were seen once. Of the sample, around 3% is held by the ten largest clones.

This sample was also put to use in a study of yellow fever vaccine responses in identical twins. Looking at the second paper: The authors reported that the T cell response to vaccination in identical twins appeared partly convergent and partly personalized. The study precisely tracked vaccine-responding T cell clones in identical twins.

The origin of this receptor is a woman aged 18-29 years in good health. Input material: PBMCs. The rearranged segments are TRBV5-1 and TRBJ1-5, with the D gene uncertain. The nucleotide sequence is given as TGCGCCAGCAGCTTGGAAGGGTCGGGGCAGCCCCAGCATTTT. This encodes CASSLEGSGQPQHF.